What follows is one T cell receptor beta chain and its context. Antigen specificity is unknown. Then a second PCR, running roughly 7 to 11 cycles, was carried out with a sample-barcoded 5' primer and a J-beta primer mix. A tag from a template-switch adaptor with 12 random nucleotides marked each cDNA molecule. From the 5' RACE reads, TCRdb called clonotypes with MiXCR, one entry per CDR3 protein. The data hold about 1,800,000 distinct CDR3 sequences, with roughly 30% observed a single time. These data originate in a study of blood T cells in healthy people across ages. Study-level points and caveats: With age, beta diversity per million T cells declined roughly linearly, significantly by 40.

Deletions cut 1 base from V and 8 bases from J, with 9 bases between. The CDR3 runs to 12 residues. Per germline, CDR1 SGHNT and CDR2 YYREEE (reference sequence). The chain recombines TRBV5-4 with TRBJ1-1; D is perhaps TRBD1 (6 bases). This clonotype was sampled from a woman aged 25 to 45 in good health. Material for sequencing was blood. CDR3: CASSLTGQEAFF. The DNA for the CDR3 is TGTGCCAGCAGCTTGACAGGACAGGAAGCTTTCTTT.